The 27 T cell receptor beta chains reported below all come from one sample, sequenced in a study of technical replicates of blood from a few donors. Sequenced by immunoSEQ multiplex PCR; TCRdb stores in-frame clones only, minus some. The data hold 77,000 or so clones, with roughly 90% observed a single time. Sequenced: T cells isolated from PBMCs. The receptors derive from a human donor in good health.

The chain links TRBV9 to TRBJ1-2; the match to TRBD1 covers 8 bases. CDR1 SGDLS and CDR2 YYNGEE come from the germline V gene. V trimming: 3 bases; J trimming: 0 bases; junction bases outside the gene matches: 1. The CDR3 has 14 residues. The CDR3 coding sequence is TGTGCCAGCAGCGGGACAGGGACTAACTATGGCTACACCTTC. Its translation is CASSGTGTNYGYTF. The complete variable domain, with remaining parts taken from reference TRBV9 and TRBJ1-2, reads DSGVTQTPKHLITATGQRVTLRCSPRSGDLSVYWYQQSLDQGLQFLIQYYNGEERAKGNILERFSAQQFPDLHSELNLSSLELGDSALYFCASSGTGTNYGYTFGSGTRLTVV.

The chain has TRBV11-2 and TRBJ1-5; 8 bases match TRBD1. Losses at the gene ends were 5 bases for V and 4 bases for J; bases not matched to a gene: 7. Germline CDR1 is SGHAT and CDR2 is FQNNGV. The CDR3 consists of 15 residues. Written as DNA, the CDR3 is TGTGCCAGCAGCCAGGGGACAGGCCTTAATCAGCCCCAGCATTTT. Its translation: CASSQGTGLNQPQHF.

The chain combines TRBV5-6 with TRBJ2-3; D is uncertain. The CDR3 is 16 residues long. Germline assignment: CDR1 SGHDT and CDR2 YYEEEE. V lost 0 bases to trimming and J lost 5 bases, with 16 bases between them. The CDR3 DNA sequence: TGTGCCAGCAGCTTGGTCGCTCTAAGTCCTTTAGATACGCAGTATTTT. The encoded protein is CASSLVALSPLDTQYF.

A single count supports this clone. CDR3 nucleotides: TGTGCCAGCAGCGTCGACGGGGGTCAAGAGACCCAGTACTTC. It encodes CASSVDGGQETQYF. V usage is TRBV9 and J usage is TRBJ2-5, with D tentatively TRBD2 (6 bases). The CDR3 totals 14 residues. Germline V lookup: CDR1 SGDLS, CDR2 YYNGEE. Trimming took off 2 bases at V and 2 bases at J, with 10 bases between the two ends. The whole variable domain, remainder taken from reference TRBV9 and TRBJ2-5, is DSGVTQTPKHLITATGQRVTLRCSPRSGDLSVYWYQQSLDQGLQFLIQYYNGEERAKGNILERFSAQQFPDLHSELNLSSLELGDSALYFCASSVDGGQETQYFGPGTRLLVL.

This chain connects TRBV5-1 to TRBJ2-7, with TRBD2 identical over 9 bases. Germline loops: CDR1 SGHRS, CDR2 YFSETQ. V gave up 4 bases and J gave up 2 bases; unmatched junction bases: 7. The CDR3 spans 15 residues. CDR3 loop: CASSPGAGGPYEQYF. Here the CDR3 DNA reads TGCGCCAGCAGCCCTGGGGCGGGAGGGCCCTACGAGCAGTACTTC. Based on the CDR3 plus reference TRBV5-1 and TRBJ2-7, the full variable domain is KAGVTQTPRYLIKTRGQQVTLSCSPISGHRSVSWYQQTPGQGLQFLFEYFSETQRNKGNFPGRFSGRQFSNSRSEMNVSTLELGDSALYLCASSPGAGGPYEQYFGPGTRLTVT.

This chain uses TRBV11-2 with TRBJ1-4, with TRBD1 identical over 11 bases. This CDR3 region has 14 residues. V shed 4 bases, J shed 8 bases, and the junction held 3 bases outside the gene matches. The V gene's germline CDR1 is SGHAT and CDR2 FQNNGV. The CDR3 bases are TGTGCCAGCAGCTCGGACAGGGGGCGAGAAAAACTGTTTTTT. This translates into CASSSDRGREKLFF.

This chain connects TRBV19 to TRBJ2-2, with 7 bases lining up with TRBD1. The CDR3 is 14 residues long. In germline, CDR1 is LNHDA, CDR2 SQIVND (reference sequence). The ends lost 5 bases at V and 4 bases at J; junction bases unmatched: 4. This chain's CDR3 is CASSLTGRTGELFF. Here the CDR3 DNA reads TGTGCCAGTAGTTTGACAGGGCGCACCGGGGAGCTGTTTTTT.

This clone occurred a few times. The chain is built from TRBV13 and TRBJ1-4; TRBD1 matches 8 bases. The CDR3 is made up of 15 amino acids. The germline CDR1 and CDR2 sequences are PRHDT and FYEKMQ (reference sequence). V lost 6 bases to trimming and J lost 6 bases; unmatched junction nucleotides: 9. This CDR3 reads CASRGDDRGDEKLFF. CDR3 nucleotides: TGTGCCAGCAGGGGAGACGACAGGGGTGATGAAAAACTGTTTTTT.

V and J are TRBV7-6 and TRBJ2-2; tentatively, D is TRBD2 (5 bases). This CDR3 contains 14 residues. Trimming removed 3 bases at V and 1 base at J, with 6 bases between. CDR1 and CDR2 (germline): SGHVS, FNYEAQ. As DNA, the CDR3 is TGTGCCAGCAGCTTTGGAGGGAACACCGGGGAGCTGTTTTTT. Translated, it gives CASSFGGNTGELFF.

The rearrangement links TRBV5-5 to TRBJ2-7; a weak D match, TRBD1 (5 bases). Germline-derived CDR1 and CDR2 are SGHKS and YYEKEE (reference sequence). V shed 4 bases and J shed 6 bases, with 20 bases lying between them. This CDR3 comprises 15 residues. The CDR3 loop is CASSRQQLDSAEQYF. For the CDR3, the DNA is TGTGCCAGCAGCCGCCAACAACTTGACAGTGCCGAGCAGTACTTC.

CDR3 in amino acids: CASSKIQGKGNTGELFF. In DNA form, the CDR3 reads TGTGCCAGTAGTAAGATACAGGGGAAGGGGAACACCGGGGAGCTGTTTTTT. This chain uses TRBV19 with TRBJ2-2; 7 bases are a match to TRBD1. The CDR3 runs to 17 residues. Trimming cost V 4 bases and J 1 base; bases outside gene matches: 9. The germline V gene has CDR1 LNHDA and CDR2 SQIVND (reference sequence).

The chain has TRBV4-2 and TRBJ2-7; TRBD2 matches at 15 bases. CDR3 length: 16 residues. Germline V gene data show CDR1 as LGHNA and CDR2 as YNFKEQ. V shed 4 bases, J shed 3 bases, and the junction held 4 bases outside the gene matches. CDR3 in amino acids: CASSPQGLAGGYEQYF. The CDR3, as DNA: TGTGCCAGCAGCCCTCAGGGACTAGCGGGAGGCTACGAGCAGTACTTC.

The chain recombines TRBV30 with TRBJ2-1, with D perhaps TRBD2 (6 bases). Germline V gene sequence: CDR1 GTSNPN, CDR2 SVGIG (reference sequence). V was clipped by 2 bases and J by 8 bases, with 10 bases between them. This CDR3 region has 12 residues. CDR3 nucleotide sequence: TGTGCCTGGAGTCCCCGGGGGTATGAGCAGTTCTTC. Protein: CAWSPRGYEQFF.

This clone was seen only once. The chain carries TRBV9 and TRBJ2-1, with 14 positions matching TRBD2. The ends lost 4 bases at V and 6 bases at J; junction bases unmatched: 3. Per germline, CDR1 SGDLS and CDR2 YYNGEE. The CDR3 totals 15 residues. CDR3 nucleotide sequence: TGTGCCAGCAGCCAAGGGACTAGCGGGGGCAATGAGCAGTTCTTC. Amino acids: CASSQGTSGGNEQFF.

The V gene is TRBV7-9, the J gene TRBJ2-5; a possible D gene is TRBD1 (5 bases). Germline lookup yields CDR1 SEHNR and CDR2 FQNEAQ (reference sequence). This CDR3 is 13 amino acids long. Trimming removed 9 bases from V and 0 bases from J, with 11 bases in between. The DNA of the CDR3 is TGTGCCAGAAGGGCACAGGACCAAGAGACCCAGTACTTC. This gives the protein CARRAQDQETQYF.

The chain couples TRBV19 to TRBJ1-2, with TRBD1 matching 8 bases. The CDR3 runs to 15 residues. Germline CDR1 LNHDA, CDR2 SQIVND (reference sequence). Trimming removed 5 bases from V and 1 base from J; junction bases left unmatched: 6. The CDR3: CASSGPGQVNYGYTF. CDR3 nucleotides: TGTGCCAGTAGTGGCCCGGGACAGGTTAACTATGGCTACACCTTC.

This chain uses TRBV11-2 with TRBJ1-2; the D is unclear. Germline CDR1 and CDR2: SGHAT and FQNNGV. This CDR3 has 12 amino acids. The V gene lost 5 bases and the J gene lost 6 bases, with 10 bases spanning the gap. This chain's CDR3 is CASSPGVDGYTF. The CDR3 DNA reads TGTGCCAGCAGCCCCGGTGTGGATGGCTACACCTTC.

This clone occurred once. CDR3 DNA sequence: TGTGCCAGCAGCTTAGGAACAGGGATTGAAGCTTTCTTT. It specifies CASSLGTGIEAFF. This chain uses TRBV7-9 with TRBJ1-1, with D perhaps matching TRBD1 (6 bases). Trimming pared 1 base from V and 7 bases from J, leaving 10 bases between. Germline CDR1 reads SEHNR; CDR2 reads FQNEAQ (reference sequence). The CDR3 is made up of 13 amino acids.

The V and J genes are TRBV7-3 and TRBJ2-7; TRBD2 matches 15 bases. CDR1 and CDR2 from the germline V gene are SGHTA and FQGTGA. Trimming cost V 5 bases and J 4 bases; bases outside gene matches: 3. This CDR3 is built from 15 residues. The CDR3 loop is CASSGGLAGGYEQYF. The CDR3 nucleotides read TGTGCCAGCAGCGGCGGACTAGCGGGAGGGTACGAGCAGTACTTC.

This sequence joins TRBV7-8 and TRBJ1-2; D may be TRBD1 (5 bases). Trimming stripped 2 bases from V and 3 bases from J, with 10 bases between. Germline CDR1 reads SGHVS; CDR2 reads FQNEAQ. There are 14 residues in the CDR3. CDR3 protein: CASSLTGSHYGYTF. CDR3 DNA sequence: TGTGCCAGCAGCTTAACAGGATCTCACTATGGCTACACCTTC. Combining the CDR3 with reference TRBV7-8 and TRBJ1-2 gives the whole variable domain GAGVSQSPRYKVAKRGQDVALRCDPISGHVSLFWYQQALGQGPEFLTYFQNEAQLDKSGLPSDRFFAERPEGSVSTLKIQRTQQEDSAVYLCASSLTGSHYGYTFGSGTRLTVV.

The CDR3 reads CASSELVGRGTEAFF. CDR3 in DNA: TGTGCCAGCAGTGAATTAGTGGGCCGGGGGACTGAAGCTTTCTTT. The chain employs TRBV25-1 and TRBJ1-1; D perhaps matches TRBD1 (5 bases). CDR1 is MGHDK, CDR2 SYGVNS, per germline. The CDR3 is made up of 15 amino acids. V lost 1 base, J lost 5 bases, and 14 bases lay in between.

This chain links TRBV28 with TRBJ2-7; TRBD2 matches 7 bases. The junction had 11 bases not matched to a gene; V was cut back by 2 bases and J by 1 base. The length of the CDR3 is 17 residues. CDR1 MDHEN and CDR2 SYDVKM come from the germline V gene. This chain's CDR3 is CASSLVALAVHSYEQYF. The DNA of the CDR3 is TGTGCCAGCAGTTTAGTCGCGCTAGCGGTACATTCCTACGAGCAGTACTTC.

The gene calls are TRBV27 and TRBJ2-7; the match to TRBD1 covers 7 bases. The germline CDR1 and CDR2 sequences are MNHEY and SMNVEV (reference sequence). V was clipped by 6 bases and J by 0 bases; unmatched bases: 8. The CDR3 totals 15 residues. For the CDR3, the DNA is TGTGCCAGCAGCCACAGGGGCGGAAACTCCTACGAGCAGTACTTC. Protein: CASSHRGGNSYEQYF.

DNA for the CDR3: TGTGCCAGCAGCCAAACAGGGGGGAACACTGAAGCTTTCTTT. Encoded protein: CASSQTGGNTEAFF. The gene calls are TRBV7-9 and TRBJ1-1; 8 bases are a match to TRBD1. This CDR3 spans 14 amino acids. CDR1 and CDR2 from the germline V gene are SEHNR and FQNEAQ (reference sequence). With V trimmed by 5 bases and J by 1 base, 3 bases remained unmatched.

This clone was recorded only once. The chain has TRBV10-2 and TRBJ1-1; D might be TRBD1 (5 bases). CDR3 size: 12 residues. V lost 8 bases and J lost 1, with 8 bases in between. Germline V gene sequence: CDR1 WSHSY, CDR2 SAAADI. The CDR3 region is CASGHENTEAFF. The DNA for the CDR3 is TGCGCCAGCGGACATGAGAACACTGAAGCTTTCTTT.

The chain recombines TRBV30 with TRBJ1-2; D may be TRBD1 (5 bases). The CDR3 is 13 residues long. Per the germline V gene, CDR1 is GTSNPN and CDR2 is SVGIG (reference sequence). Trimming pared 8 bases from V and 4 bases from J, leaving 17 bases between. This CDR3 is CALLGTQPYGYTF. The DNA for the CDR3 is TGTGCCCTATTAGGGACTCAGCCCTATGGCTACACCTTC.

The V gene is TRBV6-5, the J gene TRBJ1-1; tentatively, D is TRBD1 (5 bases). The germline CDR1 and CDR2 sequences are MNHEY and SVGAGI. V lost 5 bases and J 4 bases, leaving 5 bases between the germline ends. This CDR3 has 11 amino acids. The DNA for the CDR3 is TGTGCCAGCAGTAGGGGCACTGAAGCTTTCTTT. Translated, it gives CASSRGTEAFF.